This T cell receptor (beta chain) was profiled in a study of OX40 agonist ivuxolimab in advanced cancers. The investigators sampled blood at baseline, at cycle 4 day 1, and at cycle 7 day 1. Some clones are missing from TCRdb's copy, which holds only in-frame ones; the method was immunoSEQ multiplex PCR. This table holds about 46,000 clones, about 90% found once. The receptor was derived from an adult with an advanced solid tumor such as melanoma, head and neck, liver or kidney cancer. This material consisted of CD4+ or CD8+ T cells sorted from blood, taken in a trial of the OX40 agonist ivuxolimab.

The CDR3, as DNA: TGTGCCAGCAGCTTACGGACGGATACGCAGTATTTT. Residues: CASSLRTDTQYF. The V gene is TRBV11-3, the J gene TRBJ2-3; D not resolved. CDR1 is SGHNT and CDR2 is YENEEA in the germline V gene. V was shortened by 2 bases and J by 6 bases, with 6 bases between the two germline ends. The CDR3 covers 12 residues.